This T cell receptor (beta chain) was captured by sequencing in a study of OX40 agonist ivuxolimab in advanced cancers. Study context: Partial responses were achieved by three patients: one hepatocellular carcinoma, two cutaneous melanoma.

Trimming took off 5 bases at V and 6 bases at J, with 14 bases between the two ends. The germline V gene has CDR1 SGHAT and CDR2 FQNNGV. This CDR3 contains 14 residues. This clone was observed once. Its cognate antigen is unknown. The method was immunoSEQ multiplex PCR; TCRdb's version includes in-frame clones alone and lacks a portion of them. The sample contains 65,000 to 90,000 clones, 90% of which appear only once. Regarding the study as a whole: People who partly responded at 0.1-3.0 mg/kg had some of the least clonal expansion seen. CD8+ T cells averaged more expanded clones than CD4+. At 0.1 to 3.0 mg/kg and by week 6, clonal expansion occurred in CD4+ and CD8+ blood T cells.

The specimen was CD4+ or CD8+ T cells sorted from blood, collected in a trial of the OX40 agonist ivuxolimab. The chain recombines TRBV11-2 with TRBJ2-1, with unresolved D. The clonotype comes from an adult with an advanced solid tumor such as melanoma, head and neck, liver or kidney cancer. The CDR3 coding sequence is TGTGCCAGCAGCCCATCTCTGGTTTCCAATGAGCAGTTCTTC. It specifies CASSPSLVSNEQFF.